This entry is about one TCR beta chain. The record originates from a study of T cell changes during pregnancy in multiple sclerosis. The CDR3 spans 12 residues. Per the germline V gene, CDR1 is SEHNR and CDR2 is FQNEAQ (reference sequence). The V and J ends lost 8 bases and 7 bases, in that order; junction bases with no gene match: 4. Here immunoSEQ multiplex PCR was the method, and the copy in TCRdb shows in-frame clones only, minus some. The data contain over 35,000 clones, around nine tenths of them singletons. The receptor was derived from a female donor in good health, enrolled as a control in a pregnancy study. Here the sequenced sample was CD4+ T cells from peripheral blood mononuclear cells, taken in the first trimester of pregnancy. This rearrangement joins TRBV7-9 to TRBJ1-1, with 10 bases aligning to TRBD1. CDR3 nucleotides: TGTGCCAGCCTCGGGACAGGGGTTGAAGCTTTCTTT. Its protein is CASLGTGVEAFF. The whole variable domain, remainder taken from reference TRBV7-9 and TRBJ1-1, is DTGVSQNPRHKITKRGQNVTFRCDPISEHNRLYWYRQTLGQGPEFLTYFQNEAQLEKSRLLSDRFSAERPKGSFSTLEIQRTEQGDSAMYLCASLGTGVEAFFGQGTRLTVV.